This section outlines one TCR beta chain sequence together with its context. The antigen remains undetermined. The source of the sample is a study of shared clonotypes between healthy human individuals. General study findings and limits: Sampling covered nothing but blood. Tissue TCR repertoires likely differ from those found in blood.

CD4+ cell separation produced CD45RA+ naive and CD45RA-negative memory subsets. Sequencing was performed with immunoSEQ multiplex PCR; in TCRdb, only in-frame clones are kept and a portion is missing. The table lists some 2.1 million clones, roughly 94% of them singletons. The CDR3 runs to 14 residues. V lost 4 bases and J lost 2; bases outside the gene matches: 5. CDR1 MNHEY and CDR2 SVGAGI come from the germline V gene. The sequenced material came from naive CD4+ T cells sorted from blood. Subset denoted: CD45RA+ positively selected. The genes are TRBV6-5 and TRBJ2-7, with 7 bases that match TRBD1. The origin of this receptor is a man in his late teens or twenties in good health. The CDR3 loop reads CASSLTGTAYEQYF. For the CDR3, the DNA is TGTGCCAGCAGTTTGACCGGGACAGCCTACGAGCAGTACTTC.